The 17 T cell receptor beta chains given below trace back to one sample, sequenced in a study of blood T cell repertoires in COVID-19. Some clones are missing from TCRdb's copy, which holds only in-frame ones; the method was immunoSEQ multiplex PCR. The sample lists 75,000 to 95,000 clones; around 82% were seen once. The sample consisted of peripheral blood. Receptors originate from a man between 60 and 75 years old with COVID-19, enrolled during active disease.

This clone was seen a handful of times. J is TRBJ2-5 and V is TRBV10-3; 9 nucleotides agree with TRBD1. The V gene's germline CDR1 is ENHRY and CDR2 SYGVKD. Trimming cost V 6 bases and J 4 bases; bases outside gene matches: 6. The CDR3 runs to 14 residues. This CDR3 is CAISQRGQGETQYF. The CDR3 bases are TGTGCCATCAGCCAGAGGGGACAGGGAGAGACCCAGTACTTC.

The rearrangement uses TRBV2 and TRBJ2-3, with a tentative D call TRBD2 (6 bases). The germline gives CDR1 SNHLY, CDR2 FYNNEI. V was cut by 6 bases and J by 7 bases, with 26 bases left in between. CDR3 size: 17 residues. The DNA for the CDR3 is TGTGCCAGCAGCCCAAGCCCCGGGGGTGCCCGAGGAAATACGCAGTATTTT. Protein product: CASSPSPGGARGNTQYF.

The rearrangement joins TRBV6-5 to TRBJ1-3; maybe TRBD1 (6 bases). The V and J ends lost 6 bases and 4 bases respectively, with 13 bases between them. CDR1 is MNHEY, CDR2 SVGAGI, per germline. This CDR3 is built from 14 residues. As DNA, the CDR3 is TGTGCCAGCAGCAATACAGGGAGCGGAAACACCATATATTTT. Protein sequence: CASSNTGSGNTIYF.

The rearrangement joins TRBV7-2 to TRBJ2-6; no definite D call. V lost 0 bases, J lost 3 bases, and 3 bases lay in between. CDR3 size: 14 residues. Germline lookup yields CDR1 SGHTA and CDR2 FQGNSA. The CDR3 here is CASSLALGANVLTF. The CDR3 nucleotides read TGTGCCAGCAGCTTAGCCCTTGGGGCCAACGTCCTGACTTTC.

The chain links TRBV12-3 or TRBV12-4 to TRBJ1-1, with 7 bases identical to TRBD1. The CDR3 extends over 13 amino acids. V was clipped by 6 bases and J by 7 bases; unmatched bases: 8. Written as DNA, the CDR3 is TGTGCCAGCAGGACAGGGAGTCCCATTGAAGCTTTCTTT. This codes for CASRTGSPIEAFF.

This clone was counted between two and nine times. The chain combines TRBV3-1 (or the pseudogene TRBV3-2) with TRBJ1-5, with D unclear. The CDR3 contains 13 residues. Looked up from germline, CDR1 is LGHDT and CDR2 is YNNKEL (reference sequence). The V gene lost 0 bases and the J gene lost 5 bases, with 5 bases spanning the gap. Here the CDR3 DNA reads TGTGCCAGCAGCCAAGACGTTCATCAGCCCCAGCATTTT. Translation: CASSQDVHQPQHF.

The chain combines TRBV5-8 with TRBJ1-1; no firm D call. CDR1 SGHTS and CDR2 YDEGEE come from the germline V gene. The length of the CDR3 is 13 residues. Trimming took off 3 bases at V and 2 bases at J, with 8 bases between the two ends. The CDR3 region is CASSWRINTEAFF. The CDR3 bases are TGTGCCAGCAGCTGGCGGATTAACACTGAAGCTTTCTTT.

As DNA, the CDR3 is TGTGCCAGCACCACAGGGCATGAGGGCTACACCTTC. Translated: CASTTGHEGYTF. The genes are TRBV6-5 and TRBJ1-2, with TRBD1 as a possible D gene (6 bases). V was cut by 7 bases and J by 8 bases, with 14 bases left in between. CDR1 is MNHEY and CDR2 is SVGAGI in the germline V gene. This CDR3 contains 12 residues.

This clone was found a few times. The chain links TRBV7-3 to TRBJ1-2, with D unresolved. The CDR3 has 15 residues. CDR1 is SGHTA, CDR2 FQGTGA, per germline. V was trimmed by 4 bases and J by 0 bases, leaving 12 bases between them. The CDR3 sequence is CASSSEPGSNYGYTF. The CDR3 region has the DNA TGTGCCAGCAGCTCAGAACCGGGGTCTAACTATGGCTACACCTTC.

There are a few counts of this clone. The CDR3 sequence: CASSSPGLIFNEQFF. DNA for the CDR3: TGTGCCAGCAGCTCTCCTGGACTGATCTTCAATGAGCAGTTCTTC. The genes are TRBV7-8 and TRBJ2-1; TRBD2 is a possible D gene (5 bases). V was pared by 4 bases and J by 6 bases, with 16 bases between. Germline V gives CDR1 SGHVS, CDR2 FQNEAQ. CDR3 length equals 15 residues.

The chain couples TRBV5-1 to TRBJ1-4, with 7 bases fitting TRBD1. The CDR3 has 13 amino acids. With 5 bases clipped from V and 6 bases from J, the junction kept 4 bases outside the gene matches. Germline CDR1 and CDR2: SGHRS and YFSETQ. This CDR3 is CASSKGADEKLFF. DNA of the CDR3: TGCGCCAGCAGTAAGGGGGCCGATGAAAAACTGTTTTTT.

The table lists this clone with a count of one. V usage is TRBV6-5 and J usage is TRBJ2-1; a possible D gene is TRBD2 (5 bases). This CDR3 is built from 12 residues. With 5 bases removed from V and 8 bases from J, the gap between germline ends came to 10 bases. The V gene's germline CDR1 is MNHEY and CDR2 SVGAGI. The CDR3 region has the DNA TGTGCCAGCAGTCTCGGGATCGATGAGCAGTTCTTC. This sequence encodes CASSLGIDEQFF.

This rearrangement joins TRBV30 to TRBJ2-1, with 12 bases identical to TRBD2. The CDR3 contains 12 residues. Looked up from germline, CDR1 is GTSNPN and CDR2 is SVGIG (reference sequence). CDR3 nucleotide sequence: TGTACCCTAGCGGGGGGGCTCAATGAGCAGTTCTTC. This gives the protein CTLAGGLNEQFF.

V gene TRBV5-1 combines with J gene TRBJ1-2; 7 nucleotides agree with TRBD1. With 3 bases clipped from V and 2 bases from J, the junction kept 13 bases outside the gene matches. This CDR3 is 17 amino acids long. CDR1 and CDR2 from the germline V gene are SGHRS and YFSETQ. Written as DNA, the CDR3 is TGCGCCAGCAGCTCCTCAGCCGACAGGGTCGCCAACTATGGCTACACCTTC. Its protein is CASSSSADRVANYGYTF.

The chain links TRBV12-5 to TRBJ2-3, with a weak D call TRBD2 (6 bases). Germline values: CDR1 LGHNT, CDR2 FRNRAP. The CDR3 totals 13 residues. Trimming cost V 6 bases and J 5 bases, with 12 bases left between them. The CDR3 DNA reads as TGTGCTAGTGGCCCGGAGGGTGGAGATACGCAGTATTTT. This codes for CASGPEGGDTQYF.

The CDR3 spells CASSYPLPAETQYF. In nucleotides, the CDR3 is TGTGCCAGCAGTTACCCCCTTCCAGCGGAGACCCAGTACTTC. The chain carries TRBV6-2 or TRBV6-3 and TRBJ2-5; D is uncertain. Germline CDR1 MNHEY, CDR2 SVGEGT. The CDR3 is 14 residues long. V was pared by 2 bases and J by 5 bases, with 12 bases between.

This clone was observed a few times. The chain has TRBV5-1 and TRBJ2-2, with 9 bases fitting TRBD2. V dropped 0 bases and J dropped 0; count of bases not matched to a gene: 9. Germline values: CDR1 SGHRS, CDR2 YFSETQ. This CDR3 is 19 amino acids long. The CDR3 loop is CASSLGLAESRPNTGELFF. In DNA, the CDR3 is TGCGCCAGCAGCTTGGGACTAGCGGAATCTCGGCCGAACACCGGGGAGCTGTTTTTT. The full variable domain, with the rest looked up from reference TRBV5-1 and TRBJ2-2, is KAGVTQTPRYLIKTRGQQVTLSCSPISGHRSVSWYQQTPGQGLQFLFEYFSETQRNKGNFPGRFSGRQFSNSRSEMNVSTLELGDSALYLCASSLGLAESRPNTGELFFGEGSRLTVL.